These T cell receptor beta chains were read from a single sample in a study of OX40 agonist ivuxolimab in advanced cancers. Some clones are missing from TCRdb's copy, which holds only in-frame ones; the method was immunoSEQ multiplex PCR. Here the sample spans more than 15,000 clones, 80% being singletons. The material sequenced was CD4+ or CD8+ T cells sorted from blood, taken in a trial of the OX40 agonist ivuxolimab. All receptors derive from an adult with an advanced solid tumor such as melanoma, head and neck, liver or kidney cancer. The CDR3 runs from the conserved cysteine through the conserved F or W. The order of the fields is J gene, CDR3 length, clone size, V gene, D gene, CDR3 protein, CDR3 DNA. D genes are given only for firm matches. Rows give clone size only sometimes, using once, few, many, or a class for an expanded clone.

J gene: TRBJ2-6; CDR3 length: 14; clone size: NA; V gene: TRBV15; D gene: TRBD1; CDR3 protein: CATRTGSGANVLTF; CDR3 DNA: TGTGCCACCAGGACAGGGTCTGGGGCCAACGTCCTGACTTTC
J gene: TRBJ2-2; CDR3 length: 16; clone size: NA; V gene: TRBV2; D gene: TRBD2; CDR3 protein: CASRGRTSGGTGELFF; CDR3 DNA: TGTGCCAGCAGAGGGAGGACTAGCGGGGGCACCGGGGAGCTGTTTTTT
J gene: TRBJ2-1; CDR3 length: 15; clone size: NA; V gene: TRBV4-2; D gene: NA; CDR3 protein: CASSQDQLGSDEQFF; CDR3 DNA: TGTGCCAGCAGCCAAGATCAGCTAGGATCGGATGAGCAGTTCTTC
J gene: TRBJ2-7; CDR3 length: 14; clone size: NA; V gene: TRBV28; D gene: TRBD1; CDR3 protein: CASTVGQGAYEQYF; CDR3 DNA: TGTGCCAGCACCGTGGGACAGGGGGCTTACGAGCAGTACTTC
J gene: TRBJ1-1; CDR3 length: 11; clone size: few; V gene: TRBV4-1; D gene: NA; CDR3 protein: CASSLGQEAFF; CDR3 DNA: TGCGCCAGCAGCCTTGGACAGGAAGCTTTCTTT
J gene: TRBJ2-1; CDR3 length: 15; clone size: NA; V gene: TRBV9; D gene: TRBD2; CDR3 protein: CASSVHAGAINEQFF; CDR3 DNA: TGTGCCAGCAGCGTACACGCGGGAGCCATCAATGAGCAGTTCTTC
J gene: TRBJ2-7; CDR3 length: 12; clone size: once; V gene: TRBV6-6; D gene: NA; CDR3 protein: CASWRNGYEQYF; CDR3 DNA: TGTGCCAGCTGGCGGAACGGTTACGAGCAGTACTTC
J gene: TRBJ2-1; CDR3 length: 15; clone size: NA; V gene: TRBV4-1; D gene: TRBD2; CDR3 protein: CASSQDQLAGGLAFF; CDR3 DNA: TGCGCCAGCAGCCAAGACCAACTAGCGGGAGGTTTGGCGTTCTTC
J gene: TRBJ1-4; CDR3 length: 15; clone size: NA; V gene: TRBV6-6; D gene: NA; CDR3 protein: CASSQRQLYDEKLFF; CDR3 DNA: TGTGCCAGCAGTCAAAGACAGTTGTACGACGAAAAACTGTTTTTT
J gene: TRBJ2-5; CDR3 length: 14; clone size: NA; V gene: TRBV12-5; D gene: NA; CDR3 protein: CASGLDMPGETQYF; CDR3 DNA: TGTGCTAGTGGTTTGGACATGCCAGGCGAGACCCAGTACTTC
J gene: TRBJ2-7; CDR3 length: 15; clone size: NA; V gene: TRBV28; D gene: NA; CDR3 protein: CASSLGDGGTYEQYF; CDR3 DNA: TGTGCCAGCAGTTTAGGGGACGGCGGGACCTACGAGCAGTACTTC